Included here is one T cell receptor beta chain sequence, with context. The data were taken from a study of CD8 T cells in Susac syndrome. Per the germline V gene, CDR1 is MNHEY and CDR2 is SVGEGT. V was shortened by 6 bases and J by 5 bases, with 19 bases between the two germline ends. This CDR3 region has 15 residues. After extraction with the RNeasy kit, roughly 0.45 to 1 ug of the RNA was reverse transcribed using random hexamers. A multiplex approach, immunoSEQ multiplex PCR, amplified TCR beta CDR3 across 54 Vbeta and 13 Jbeta. TCRdb re-derived calls from the immunoSEQ multiplex PCR reads in MiXCR, one entry per CDR3 protein. Of roughly 47,000 distinct CDR3 sequences in the sample, more than 85% were seen once.

What was sequenced was CD8+ T cells from PBMCs. This receptor was identified in a human donor in good health. The V and J genes are TRBV6-2 or TRBV6-3 and TRBJ1-1; TRBD1 is a possible D gene (6 bases). CDR3 in DNA: TGTGCCAGCAGCTCCTATACACAGGGTGGGACTGAAGCTTTCTTT. Amino acid sequence: CASSSYTQGGTEAFF.